A single sample is the source of the 9 T cell receptor beta chains below, sequenced in a study of blood T cells in healthy people across ages (dated by TCRdb to about 2015). Receptor libraries were prepared by 5' RACE. TCRdb lists the instrument as Illumina HiSeq 2500. A second PCR of roughly 7 to 12 cycles was run with a J-beta primer mix and a sample-barcoded 5' primer. The public reads were quality trimmed at Q25 with fastp and then assembled into clones with MiXCR by TCRdb, keeping productive beta chains. Rows matching on CDR3 protein sequence are summarized as one entry with the most common DNA and genes. The sample contains 550,000 to 700,000 distinct CDR3 sequences, 25% to 30% of them found a single time. The ten largest make up about 18% of the sample. The specimen was blood. These receptors originate from a woman in her 70s in good health.

This clonotype turned up a few times. V is TRBV3-1 and J is TRBJ2-1; 10 bases agree with TRBD1. The assigned J gene may be wrong: the sequence end matches TRBJ2-5 better. Germline V gene data show CDR1 as LGHDT and CDR2 as YNNKEL (reference sequence). There are 15 residues in the CDR3. The CDR3 nucleotides are TGTGCCAGCAGCTTCTTGGGACAGGGGCGCGAGACCCAGTACTTC. This translates into CASSFLGQGRETQYF.

The chain couples TRBV19 to TRBJ2-1; 12 nucleotides align to TRBD2. The length of the CDR3 is 16 residues. The germline gives CDR1 LNHDA, CDR2 SQIVND (reference sequence). V was clipped by 7 bases and J by 4 bases; unmatched bases: 8. The CDR3 is CASTRTSGVIYNEQFF. In DNA, the CDR3 is TGTGCCAGTACCAGGACTAGCGGGGTTATTTACAATGAGCAGTTCTTC.

This clonotype was seen a few times. The CDR3: CASSLGDWELFF. In nucleotides, the CDR3 is TGCGCCAGCAGCCTAGGAGATTGGGAGCTGTTTTTT. V and J are TRBV5-1 and TRBJ2-2; D ambiguous. The V end lost 4 bases, the J end lost 9 bases, and 10 bases lay between the germline ends. The CDR3 has 12 residues. CDR1 and CDR2 from the germline V gene are SGHRS and YFSETQ.

In this sample, this clonotype turned up a few times. The chain uses TRBV6-5 and TRBJ2-3, with 9 bases identical to TRBD1. V was pared by 5 bases and J by 5 bases, with 5 bases of the junction left unmatched. The CDR3 is 14 residues long. Germline CDR1 MNHEY, CDR2 SVGAGI. The CDR3 protein is CASSLRQGVDTQYF. The DNA of the CDR3 is TGTGCCAGCAGTCTTCGACAGGGGGTAGATACGCAGTATTTT.

The sample holds a few counts of this clonotype. V usage is TRBV6-6 and J usage is TRBJ2-7; 7 bases map to TRBD1. This CDR3 region has 13 residues. Germline CDR1 and CDR2: MNHNY and SVGAGI (reference sequence). With 4 bases clipped from V and 5 bases from J, the junction kept 5 bases outside the gene matches. The CDR3 sequence: CASSSTGVHEQYF. The DNA for the CDR3 is TGTGCCAGCAGTTCCACAGGGGTCCACGAGCAGTACTTC.

The J gene is TRBJ2-7, the V gene TRBV7-2, with D possibly matching TRBD1 (7 bases). Germline V lookup: CDR1 SGHTA, CDR2 FQGNSA. This CDR3 comprises 15 residues. Trimming took off 3 bases at V and 0 bases at J, with 12 bases between the two ends. The CDR3 is CASSFYRGGSYEQYF. The CDR3 coding sequence is TGTGCCAGCAGCTTCTACAGGGGAGGCTCCTACGAGCAGTACTTC.

The chain couples TRBV5-1 to TRBJ1-4; D is perhaps TRBD1 (5 bases). Germline V gene sequence: CDR1 SGHRS, CDR2 YFSETQ. Trimming left V 3 bases short and J 8 bases short, with 17 bases between. This CDR3 spans 15 amino acids. CDR3 protein: CASSSGDGAREKLFF. In DNA, the CDR3 is TGCGCCAGCAGCTCGGGGGACGGGGCTAGGGAAAAACTGTTTTTT. Combining the CDR3 with reference TRBV5-1 and TRBJ1-4 gives the whole variable domain KAGVTQTPRYLIKTRGQQVTLSCSPISGHRSVSWYQQTPGQGLQFLFEYFSETQRNKGNFPGRFSGRQFSNSRSEMNVSTLELGDSALYLCASSSGDGAREKLFFGSGTQLSVL.

The chain has TRBV5-5 and TRBJ2-1; D is ambiguous. The CDR3 consists of 14 residues. Germline assignment: CDR1 SGHKS and CDR2 YYEKEE (reference sequence). V was cut by 4 bases and J by 8 bases, with 16 bases left in between. Here the CDR3 DNA reads TGTGCCAGCAGCCGGCGAGGCCAGTTTCATGAGCAGTTCTTC. It codes for CASSRRGQFHEQFF.

The J gene is TRBJ1-1, the V gene TRBV9, with 10 bases matching TRBD1. Germline trimming cut 1 base from V and 5 bases from J; bases unmatched to any gene: 5. Germline V gene lookup returns CDR1 SGDLS and CDR2 YYNGEE. The CDR3 has 15 residues. CDR3 protein: CASSVTPGQGTEAFF. The CDR3 nucleotides read TGTGCCAGCAGCGTAACCCCGGGACAGGGGACTGAAGCTTTCTTT.